This T cell receptor beta chain was obtained from a study of OX40 agonist ivuxolimab in advanced cancers. Turning to the study itself: Roughly two fifths of patients had received prior checkpoint inhibitor therapy. Study-wide findings and caveats: Antigen specificity of clonally expanded peripheral T cells was not established. The mean number of expanded clones was higher in CD8+ T cells than in CD4+.

This CDR3 comprises 17 residues. Germline V gene lookup returns CDR1 LNHNV and CDR2 YYDKDF (reference sequence). The trim removed 0 bases at V and 1 base at J, leaving 4 bases unmatched. Notes on this clone: The antigen is undetermined.

Produced via immunoSEQ multiplex PCR; TCRdb's table is partial and in-frame only. The sample includes some 19,000 clones, around four fifths seen only once; the top ten take about 33%. Drawing of blood for sampling happened at baseline, at cycle 4 day 1, and at cycle 7 day 1. The V call is TRBV15, the J call TRBJ2-1; 9 bases match TRBD2. The clonotype originates from an adult with an advanced solid tumor such as melanoma, head and neck, liver or kidney cancer. This sample comprised CD4+ or CD8+ T cells sorted from blood, obtained in a trial of the OX40 agonist ivuxolimab. The CDR3 nucleotides are TGTGCCACCAGCAGAGAAGCTAGCGGGGTTTCCTACAATGAGCAGTTCTTC. It specifies CATSREASGVSYNEQFF. Filled out from reference TRBV15 and TRBJ2-1, the complete variable domain reads DAMVIQNPRYQVTQFGKPVTLSCSQTLNHNVMYWYQQKSSQAPKLLFHYYDKDFNNEADTPDNFQSRRPNTSFCFLDIRSPGLGDTAMYLCATSREASGVSYNEQFFGPGTRLTVL.